Given below is one T cell receptor beta chain in context. The antigen is undetermined. These data belong to a study of cytomegalovirus exposure and HLA in healthy donors. The CDR3 extends over 17 amino acids. The V end lost 4 bases, the J end lost 1 base, and 18 bases lay between the germline ends. The germline V gene has CDR1 MGHRA and CDR2 YSYEKL. General study results and limits: One variant, a missense change in DCLRE1C, was linked in a later analysis to TCR beta V- and J-gene trimming.

The PCR used 60 Vbeta and 13 Jbeta primers. The method was immunoSEQ multiplex PCR; TCRdb's version includes in-frame clones alone and lacks a portion of them. The repertoire holds around 150,000 clones, with just under 65% as singletons. The sequence came from a woman in her fifties or sixties in good health and CMV-seropositive. Sequenced: PBMCs. The chain uses TRBV4-1 and TRBJ2-3; D may be TRBD1 (6 bases). The CDR3 is CASSRSQGAEGTDTQYF. CDR3 in DNA: TGCGCCAGCAGCCGGTCACAGGGCGCGGAGGGCACAGATACGCAGTATTTT.